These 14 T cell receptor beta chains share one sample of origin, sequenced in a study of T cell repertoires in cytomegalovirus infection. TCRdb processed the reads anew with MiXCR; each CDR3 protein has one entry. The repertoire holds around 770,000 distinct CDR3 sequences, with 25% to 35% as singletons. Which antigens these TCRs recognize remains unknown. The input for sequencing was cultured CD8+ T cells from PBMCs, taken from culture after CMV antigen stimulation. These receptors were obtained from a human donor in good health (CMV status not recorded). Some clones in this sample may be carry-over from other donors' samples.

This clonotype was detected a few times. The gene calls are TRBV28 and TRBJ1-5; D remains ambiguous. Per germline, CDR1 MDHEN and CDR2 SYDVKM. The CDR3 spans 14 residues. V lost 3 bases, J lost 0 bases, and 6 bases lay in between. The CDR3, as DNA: TGTGCCAGCAGTTTCGTGGATAGCAATCAGCCCCAGCATTTT. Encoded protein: CASSFVDSNQPQHF.

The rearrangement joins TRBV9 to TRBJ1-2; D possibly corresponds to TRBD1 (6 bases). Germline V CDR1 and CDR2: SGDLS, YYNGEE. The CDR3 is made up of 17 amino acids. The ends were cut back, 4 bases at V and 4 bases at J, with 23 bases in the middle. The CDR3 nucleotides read TGTGCCAGCAGCCCACTCGGGGGGACAACAGTAATCTATGGCTACACCTTC. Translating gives CASSPLGGTTVIYGYTF.

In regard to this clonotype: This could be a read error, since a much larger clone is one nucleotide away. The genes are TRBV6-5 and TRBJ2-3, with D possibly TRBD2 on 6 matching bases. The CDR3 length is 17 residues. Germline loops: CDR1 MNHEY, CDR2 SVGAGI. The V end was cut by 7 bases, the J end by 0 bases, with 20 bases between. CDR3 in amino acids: CASNNPEGGVSTDTQYF. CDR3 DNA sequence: TGTGCCAGCAATAACCCGGAAGGCGGGGTTAGCACAGATACGCAGTATTTT.

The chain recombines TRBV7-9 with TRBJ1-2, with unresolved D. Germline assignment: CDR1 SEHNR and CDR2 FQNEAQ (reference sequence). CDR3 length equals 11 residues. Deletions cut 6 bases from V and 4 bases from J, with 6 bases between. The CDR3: CASRAIYGYTF. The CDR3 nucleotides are TGTGCCAGCAGAGCGATCTATGGCTACACCTTC.

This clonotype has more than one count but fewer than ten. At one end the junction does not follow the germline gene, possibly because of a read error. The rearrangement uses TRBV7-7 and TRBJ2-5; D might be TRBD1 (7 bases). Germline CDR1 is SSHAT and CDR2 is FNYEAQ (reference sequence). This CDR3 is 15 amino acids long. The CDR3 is CASSSTGDSGETQYF. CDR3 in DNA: TGTGCTAGCAGCTCAACAGGGGACTCGGGAGAGACCCAGTACTTC.

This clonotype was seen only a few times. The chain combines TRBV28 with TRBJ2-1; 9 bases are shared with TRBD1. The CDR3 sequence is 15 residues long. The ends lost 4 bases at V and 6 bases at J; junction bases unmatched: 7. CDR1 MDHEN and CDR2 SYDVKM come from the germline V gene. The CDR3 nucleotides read TGTGCCAGCAGTTCTTACAGGGGGCTGGCCAATGAGCAGTTCTTC. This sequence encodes CASSSYRGLANEQFF.

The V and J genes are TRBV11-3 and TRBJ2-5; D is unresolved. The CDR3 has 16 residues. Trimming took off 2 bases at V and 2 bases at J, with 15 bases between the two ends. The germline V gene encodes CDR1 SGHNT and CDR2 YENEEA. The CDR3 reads CASSLNFGQDQETQYF. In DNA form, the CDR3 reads TGTGCCAGCAGCTTAAATTTCGGCCAAGATCAAGAGACCCAGTACTTC. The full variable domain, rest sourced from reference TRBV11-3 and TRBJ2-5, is EAGVVQSPRYKIIEKKQPVAFWCNPISGHNTLYWYLQNLGQGPELLIRYENEEAVDDSQLPKDRFSAERLKGVDSTLKIQPAELGDSAVYLCASSLNFGQDQETQYFGPGTRLLVL.

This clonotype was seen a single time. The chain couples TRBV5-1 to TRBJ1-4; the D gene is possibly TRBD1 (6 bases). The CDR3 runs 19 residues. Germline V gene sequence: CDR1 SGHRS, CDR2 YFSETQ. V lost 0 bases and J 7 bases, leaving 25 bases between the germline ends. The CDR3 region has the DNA TGCGCCAGCAGCTTGGGAGCGATGCTACAGGGAGGGGGGAGTGAAAAACTGTTTTTT. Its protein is CASSLGAMLQGGGSEKLFF.

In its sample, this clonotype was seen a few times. The CDR3 is CASSLTLPLSNEQFF. As DNA, the CDR3 is TGTGCCAGCAGTTTGACCCTCCCCTTGAGCAATGAGCAGTTCTTC. The gene calls are TRBV27 and TRBJ2-1; D remains ambiguous. Looked up from germline, CDR1 is MNHEY and CDR2 is SMNVEV (reference sequence). The CDR3 consists of 15 residues. With 3 bases removed from V and 6 bases from J, the gap between germline ends came to 15 bases.

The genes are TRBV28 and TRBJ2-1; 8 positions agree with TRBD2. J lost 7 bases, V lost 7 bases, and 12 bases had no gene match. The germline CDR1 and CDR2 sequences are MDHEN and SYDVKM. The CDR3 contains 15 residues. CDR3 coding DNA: TGTGCCAGCAACAAAAGGTCGGGGGGGCCTAATGAGCAGTTCTTC. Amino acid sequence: CASNKRSGGPNEQFF.

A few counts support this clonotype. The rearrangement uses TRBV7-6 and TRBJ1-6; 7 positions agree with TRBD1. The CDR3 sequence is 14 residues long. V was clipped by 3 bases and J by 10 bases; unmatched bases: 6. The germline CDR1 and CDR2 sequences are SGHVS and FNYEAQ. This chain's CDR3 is CASSLAGGSSPLHF. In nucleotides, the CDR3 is TGTGCCAGCAGCTTGGCAGGGGGGTCGTCACCCCTCCACTTT.

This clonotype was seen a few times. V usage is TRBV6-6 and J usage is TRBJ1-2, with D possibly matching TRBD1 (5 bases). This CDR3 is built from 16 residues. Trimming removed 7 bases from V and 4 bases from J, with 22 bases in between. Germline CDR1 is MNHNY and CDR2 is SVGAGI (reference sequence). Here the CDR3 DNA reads TGTGCCAGCATTGCAGGGCGCACGGCCCATTCCTATGGCTACACCTTC. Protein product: CASIAGRTAHSYGYTF.

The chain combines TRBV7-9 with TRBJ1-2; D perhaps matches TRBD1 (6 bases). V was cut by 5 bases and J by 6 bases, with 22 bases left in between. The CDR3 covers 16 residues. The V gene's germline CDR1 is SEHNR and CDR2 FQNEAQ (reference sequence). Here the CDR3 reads CASSGNQGSGINGYTF. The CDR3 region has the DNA TGTGCCAGCAGCGGAAACCAGGGGAGTGGTATAAATGGCTACACCTTC.

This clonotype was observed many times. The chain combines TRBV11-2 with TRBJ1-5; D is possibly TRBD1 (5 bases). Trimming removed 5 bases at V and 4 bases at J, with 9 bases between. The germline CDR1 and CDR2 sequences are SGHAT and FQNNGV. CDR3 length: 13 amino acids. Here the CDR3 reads CASSPEGNQPQHF. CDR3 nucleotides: TGTGCCAGCAGCCCTGAGGGGAATCAGCCCCAGCATTTT.